This T cell receptor (beta chain) was profiled in a study of blood T cells in healthy people across ages. This clonotype was observed a handful of times. Its specificity is not known. Study-wide points: TCR beta diversity per million T cells fell roughly linearly with age. Leaving the PBMCs unsorted stopped any conclusive comparison of naive versus antigen-experienced cells. Estimates based on one million T cells were treated as lower bounds.

Primers used in a second PCR of about 6 to 11 cycles were a sample-barcoded 5' primer and a J-beta primer mix. From each sample, at least 2.5 million paired-end reads containing CDR3 were obtained. TCRdb redid the calling of the 5' RACE reads with MiXCR, one entry per CDR3 protein. The sample lists 1.5 million to 2 million distinct CDR3 sequences, over 25% occurring once. The CDR3 spans 16 residues. Germline V gene sequence: CDR1 LGHNA, CDR2 YNFKEQ. The V segment lost 3 bases and the J segment 8 bases; nucleotides outside the gene matches: 9. The chain couples TRBV4-2 to TRBJ2-1; 11 bases fit TRBD2. The clonotype originates from a woman in her 30s in good health. The sequencing sample was made of blood. This chain's CDR3 is CASSHYSGGASYEQFF. The CDR3 DNA reads as TGTGCCAGCAGCCACTATAGCGGGGGGGCCAGTTATGAGCAGTTCTTC.